These 20 T cell receptor beta chains were all obtained from the same sample, sequenced in a study of blood T cell repertoires in COVID-19. Sequencing used immunoSEQ multiplex PCR; TCRdb keeps in-frame clones, though not all of them. Among 250,000 or so clones listed, 80% to 95% were seen once. Sequenced: PBMCs or T cells enriched from blood (not recorded which). The receptors derive from a man in his forties or fifties who had been exposed to COVID-19.

This clone was counted a few times. The chain joins TRBV14 to TRBJ1-3, with D perhaps TRBD1 (6 bases). This CDR3 is built from 18 residues. The V end lost 3 bases, the J end lost 1 base, and 19 bases lay between the germline ends. Germline assignment: CDR1 SGHDN and CDR2 FVKESK. DNA for the CDR3: TGTGCCAGCAGCCACTTTAGGCCACAGGGACTATCTGGAAACACCATATATTTT. Protein: CASSHFRPQGLSGNTIYF.

The chain combines TRBV5-1 with TRBJ1-1; 8 positions agree with TRBD1. The germline V gene has CDR1 SGHRS and CDR2 YFSETQ. Trimming at V came to 0 bases and at J to 1 base, leaving 2 bases not matched to a gene. The CDR3 covers 15 residues. CDR3 sequence reads: CASSLGDRTNTEAFF. CDR3 DNA: TGCGCCAGCAGCTTGGGGGACAGGACGAACACTGAAGCTTTCTTT.

The genes are TRBV24-1 and TRBJ1-5; TRBD1 aligns across 9 bases. The CDR3 extends over 15 amino acids. Germline V gene sequence: CDR1 KGHDR, CDR2 SFDVKD. The V segment lost 5 bases and the J segment 6 bases; nucleotides outside the gene matches: 7. CDR3 in DNA: TGTGCCACCAGTGGCCACGGGACAGGGTTTCAGCCCCAGCATTTT. Its protein product is CATSGHGTGFQPQHF.

The genes are TRBV4-3 and TRBJ1-4; TRBD1 matches 8 bases. The CDR3 spans 15 residues. The V gene's germline CDR1 is LGHNA and CDR2 YSLEER. The J segment lost 8 bases and the V segment lost 1 base, leaving 6 bases of the junction unmatched. The chain's CDR3 is CASSQGGQEGEKLFF. The CDR3 DNA reads TGCGCCAGCAGCCAAGGGGGACAGGAGGGGGAAAAACTGTTTTTT.

This sequence joins TRBV5-4 and TRBJ2-5; 9 bases map to TRBD1. Germline trimming cut 1 base from V and 3 bases from J; bases unmatched to any gene: 4. Germline CDR1 is SGHNT and CDR2 is YYREEE (reference sequence). This CDR3 is built from 15 residues. CDR3 bases: TGTGCCAGCAGCTTGTACGGGGACAGGGAAGAGACCCAGTACTTC. This gives the protein CASSLYGDREETQYF.

This clone was detected a few times. The same CDR3 also results from other DNA sequences found in this sample. V and J are TRBV4-1 and TRBJ1-2; D possibly corresponds to TRBD1 (6 bases). The germline V gene has CDR1 MGHRA and CDR2 YSYEKL. The CDR3 spans 15 residues. The V and J ends lost 0 bases and 4 bases respectively, with 12 bases between them. The CDR3 reads CASSQDPGGSYGYTF. Here the CDR3 DNA reads TGCGCCAGCAGCCAAGATCCTGGGGGCTCCTATGGCTACACCTTC.

This chain joins TRBV19 and TRBJ2-7, with D possibly TRBD1 on 6 matching bases. CDR3 length: 14 amino acids. V lost 2 bases and J 1 base, leaving 9 bases between the germline ends. CDR1 is LNHDA and CDR2 is SQIVND in the germline V gene (reference sequence). The CDR3 loop reads CASSIYTGSYEQYF. As DNA, the CDR3 is TGTGCCAGTAGTATATATACAGGGTCCTACGAGCAGTACTTC.

The CDR3 DNA sequence: TGTGCCAGCTCACCAATTAACGGTGGTGGAAACACCATATATTTT. Its translation is CASSPINGGGNTIYF. The chain has TRBV18 and TRBJ1-3; D unresolved. This CDR3 is built from 15 residues. V was clipped by 2 bases and J by 3 bases, with 11 bases between them. CDR1 is KGHSH, CDR2 LQKENI, per germline.

This chain connects TRBV21-1 to TRBJ1-5; the table gives TRBD1 as D, unverified against the DNA. TRBV21-1 is designated a pseudogene. The CDR3 is 16 amino acids. The CDR3: CASSKARSGNNQPQHF. The CDR3 DNA sequence: TGTGCCAGCAGCAAAGCGCGGTCAGGGAACAATCAGCCCCAGCATTTT.

The V and J genes are TRBV6-2 or TRBV6-3 and TRBJ2-3; D is ambiguous. The V and J ends lost 2 bases and 2 bases respectively, with 8 bases between them. Germline V gene data show CDR1 as MNHEY and CDR2 as SVGEGT. The CDR3 has 14 amino acids. For the CDR3, the DNA is TGTGCCAGCAGTTACGCGTCGCTCACAGATACGCAGTATTTT. Translated, it gives CASSYASLTDTQYF.

V usage is TRBV6-2 or TRBV6-3 and J usage is TRBJ1-6, with 9 bases that match TRBD1. The CDR3 loop spans 15 amino acids. CDR1 and CDR2 from the germline V gene are MNHEY and SVGEGT. V was pared by 2 bases and J by 5 bases, with 1 base of the junction left unmatched. The CDR3 region has the DNA TGTGCCAGCAGTTACCGGACAGGGGATAATTCACCCCTCCACTTT. The encoded protein is CASSYRTGDNSPLHF.

The chain is built from TRBV9 and TRBJ2-3, with D tentatively TRBD2 (6 bases). V was cut by 6 bases and J by 6 bases, with 14 bases left in between. The CDR3 has 13 residues. From germline, CDR1 is SGDLS and CDR2 YYNGEE. CDR3 in amino acids: CASNGGFSDTQYF. The CDR3 nucleotides read TGTGCCAGCAATGGGGGGTTTAGCGATACGCAGTATTTT.

The chain joins TRBV4-1 to TRBJ1-5; D ambiguous. The germline gives CDR1 MGHRA, CDR2 YSYEKL. The CDR3 consists of 14 residues. V was trimmed by 3 bases and J by 5 bases, leaving 11 bases between them. The CDR3 here is CASSHAVGDQPQHF. The DNA for the CDR3 is TGCGCCAGCAGCCATGCCGTCGGGGATCAGCCCCAGCATTTT.

The chain combines TRBV15 with TRBJ1-1; TRBD1 agrees at 7 bases. J gave up 11 bases and V 1 base, and 7 bases lay outside the gene matches. The CDR3 consists of 13 residues. Looked up from germline, CDR1 is LNHNV and CDR2 is YYDKDF (reference sequence). CDR3 in DNA: TGTGCCACCAGCAGAGGACAGGGTTTAGTGGCTTTCTTT. This translates into CATSRGQGLVAFF.

This rearrangement joins TRBV10-1 to TRBJ2-6, with TRBD2 as a possible D gene (6 bases). The V and J ends lost 0 bases and 0 bases respectively, with 24 bases between them. CDR3 length: 22 residues. Germline loops: CDR1 WNHNN, CDR2 SYGVQD (reference sequence). CDR3 DNA: TGCGCCAGCAGTGAGTCCGGCGGCTGGGACTTCCACTACCACTCTGGGGCCAACGTCCTGACTTTC. Its translation: CASSESGGWDFHYHSGANVLTF.

The chain is built from TRBV7-9 and TRBJ1-1; D ambiguous. The CDR3 spans 15 residues. From germline, CDR1 is SEHNR and CDR2 FQNEAQ (reference sequence). The V end lost 5 bases, the J end lost 4 bases, and 17 bases lay between the germline ends. The CDR3 DNA follows: TGTGCCAGCAGCCCTTCAGGAAAGGTGAGCACTGAAGCTTTCTTT. Its protein is CASSPSGKVSTEAFF.

V and J are TRBV14 and TRBJ1-2; TRBD1 aligns across 7 bases. V lost 0 bases to trimming and J lost 5 bases; unmatched junction nucleotides: 9. The CDR3 runs 16 residues. Germline assignment: CDR1 SGHDN and CDR2 FVKESK. The DNA for the CDR3 is TGTGCCAGCAGCCAAGATTCTCGGGGACAGCAATATGGCTACACCTTC. Translating gives CASSQDSRGQQYGYTF.

This chain connects TRBV5-4 to TRBJ1-1; weak D call: TRBD1 (6 bases). Germline V gene sequence: CDR1 SGHNT, CDR2 YYREEE (reference sequence). This CDR3 has 15 residues. Trimming took 0 bases from V and 0 from J, leaving 9 bases between them. CDR3 bases: TGTGCCAGCAGCTTGGGTGGACAGATGAACACTGAAGCTTTCTTT. Protein sequence: CASSLGGQMNTEAFF.

The V gene is TRBV7-9, the J gene TRBJ1-6; 9 bases are shared with TRBD1. V shed 4 bases, J shed 9 bases, and the junction held 7 bases outside the gene matches. Germline V gene sequence: CDR1 SEHNR, CDR2 FQNEAQ (reference sequence). The CDR3 extends over 15 amino acids. CDR3 sequence reads: CASSSTGGESSPLHF. CDR3 DNA sequence: TGTGCCAGCAGCTCCACAGGGGGCGAAAGTTCACCCCTCCACTTT.

The rearrangement joins TRBV18 to TRBJ2-3; the D gene is possibly TRBD1 (6 bases). Germline V CDR1 and CDR2: KGHSH, LQKENI. V was cut by 1 base and J by 2 bases, with 13 bases left in between. The CDR3 is 16 residues long. CDR3: CASSPLLDSSTDTQYF. CDR3 bases: TGTGCCAGCTCACCACTACTGGACAGTTCCACAGATACGCAGTATTTT.